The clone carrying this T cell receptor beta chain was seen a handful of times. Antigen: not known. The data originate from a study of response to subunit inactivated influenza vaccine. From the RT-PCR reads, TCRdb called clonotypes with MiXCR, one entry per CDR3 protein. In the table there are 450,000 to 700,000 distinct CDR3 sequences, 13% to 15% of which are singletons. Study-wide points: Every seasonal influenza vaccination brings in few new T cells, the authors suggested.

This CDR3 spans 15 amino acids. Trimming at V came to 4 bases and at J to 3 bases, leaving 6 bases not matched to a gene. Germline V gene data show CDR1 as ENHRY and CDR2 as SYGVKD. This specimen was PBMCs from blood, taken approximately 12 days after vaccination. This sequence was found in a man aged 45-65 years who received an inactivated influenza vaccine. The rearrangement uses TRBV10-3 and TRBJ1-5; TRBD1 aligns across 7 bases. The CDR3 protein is CAISAGQEPNQPQHF. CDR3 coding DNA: TGTGCCATCAGTGCTGGACAGGAGCCCAATCAGCCCCAGCATTTT.